This T cell receptor (beta chain) derives from a study of STAT3 mutations in large granular lymphocyte leukemia. About the study: Immunosuppressive therapy was given to more than half of T-LGLL patients.

Here immunoSEQ multiplex PCR was the method, and the copy in TCRdb shows in-frame clones only, minus some. The table has 13,000 or so clones, 80% to 90% seen once. Study conclusions and caveats: In about 30% of the 18 patients, new TCR clonotypes emerged after therapy. Every T-LGLL patient had at least one immunodominant TCRbeta clonotype.

A remark on this clone: What it binds is not known.

CDR3 length equals 16 residues. Germline-derived CDR1 and CDR2 are SQVTM and ANQGSEA. The germline V and J ends were trimmed by 8 bases and 4 bases, with 26 bases remaining between them. The receptor was derived from a human donor with T large granular lymphocyte leukemia. Some clones in this sample may be carry-over from other donors' samples. Sequenced sample: PBMCs. V usage is TRBV29-1 and J usage is TRBJ2-5; D is perhaps TRBD1 (6 bases). CDR3 bases: TGCAGCCTCGCAGAGAACAGGGAAGGATTCGGAGAGACCCAGTACTTC. Its translation: CSLAENREGFGETQYF. The variable domain in full, completed from reference TRBV29-1 and TRBJ2-5, reads SAVISQKPSRDICQRGTSLTIQCQVDSQVTMMFWYRQQPGQSLTLIATANQGSEATYESGFVIDKFPISRPNLTFSTLTVSNMSPEDSSIYLCSLAENREGFGETQYFGPGTRLLVL.